The source of this TCR beta chain is a study of human T cells and chemical hapten exposure. Regarding the study as a whole: Sensitizing to DPC left TCRs with a frequency above 1 in 1000 unaltered.

Using its own MiXCR run on the RACE reads, TCRdb lists one record per CDR3 protein. The table includes under 130,000 distinct CDR3 sequences, 34% detected once. The CDR3 extends over 14 amino acids. Germline CDR1 MNHNS, CDR2 SASEGT. With 5 bases clipped from V and 5 bases from J, the junction kept 5 bases outside the gene matches. The time point denotes: patch test 3, about 24 weeks after DPC sensitization. As for treatment: therapeutic diphenylcyclopropenone sensitization with weekly scalp DPC. This clonotype has just a few counts. Antigen unknown. This specimen consisted of whole blood, obtained in connection with sensitization to the hapten diphenylcyclopropenone (DPC). The chain links TRBV6-1 to TRBJ2-7; 11 bases are a match to TRBD2. This receptor was taken from a man aged 40-50 years with alopecia areata. Some clones in this sample may be carry-over from other donors' samples. The chain's CDR3 is CASSLAGGIHEQYF. Written as DNA, the CDR3 is TGTGCCAGCAGTCTAGCGGGAGGTATCCACGAGCAGTACTTC.